These T cell receptor beta chains were read from a single sample in a study of somatic mutations in cytotoxic T cells in rheumatoid arthritis. Here immunoSEQ multiplex PCR was the method, and the copy in TCRdb shows in-frame clones only, minus some. The sample includes some 20,000 clones, approximately 67% seen only once; the top ten take 18%. Sequencing was done on a sample of CD8+ T cells sorted from blood. These TCRs come from an adult with rheumatoid arthritis. The CDR3 runs from the conserved cysteine through the conserved F or W. The D gene is left open where the match is weak. Size is stated for part of the rows, as once, few or many counts, or as a class when the clone is expanded.

d_gene: .; abundance: .; j_gene: TRBJ2-3; v_gene: TRBV25-1; CDR3nt: TGTGCCAGCAGCCGGTGGGGAAGCACAGATACGCAGTATTTT; CDR3aa: CASSRWGSTDTQYF
d_gene: .; abundance: .; j_gene: TRBJ2-2; v_gene: TRBV7-9; CDR3nt: TGTGCCAGCAACCCCGCCGCCGGGGAGCTGTTTTTT; CDR3aa: CASNPAAGELFF
d_gene: .; abundance: .; j_gene: TRBJ1-1; v_gene: TRBV6-5; CDR3nt: TGTGCCAGCAGTTACGAGGGGGGATTGAACACTGAAGCTTTCTTT; CDR3aa: CASSYEGGLNTEAFF
d_gene: .; abundance: .; j_gene: TRBJ1-2; v_gene: TRBV25-1; CDR3nt: TGTGCCAGCACTTCCACAGGACCTAACTATGGCTACACCTTC; CDR3aa: CASTSTGPNYGYTF
d_gene: .; abundance: few; j_gene: TRBJ2-2; v_gene: TRBV4-3; CDR3nt: TGCGCCAGCAGCCAAATTAACGCGAACACCGGGGAGCTGTTTTTT; CDR3aa: CASSQINANTGELFF
d_gene: .; abundance: .; j_gene: TRBJ2-5; v_gene: TRBV19; CDR3nt: TGTGCCAGTAGTAACCGTTGGCAAGAGACCCAGTACTTC; CDR3aa: CASSNRWQETQYF
d_gene: .; abundance: .; j_gene: TRBJ1-1; v_gene: TRBV7-9; CDR3nt: TGTGCCAGCAGCTTAGCTAGCAGGGAAGCTTTCTTT; CDR3aa: CASSLASREAFF
d_gene: TRBD1; abundance: .; j_gene: TRBJ1-2; v_gene: TRBV28; CDR3nt: TGTGCCAGCAGTTTGACAGGGAACTATGGCTACACCTTC; CDR3aa: CASSLTGNYGYTF
d_gene: .; abundance: .; j_gene: TRBJ2-7; v_gene: TRBV9; CDR3nt: TGTGCCAGCAGCGTAGTTTCCGGGTCCGAGCAGTACTTC; CDR3aa: CASSVVSGSEQYF
d_gene: .; abundance: .; j_gene: TRBJ1-6; v_gene: TRBV4-3; CDR3nt: TGCGCCAGCAGCCAAGGGGGGGTGCCCGGTAATTCACCCCTCCACTTT; CDR3aa: CASSQGGVPGNSPLHF
d_gene: .; abundance: once; j_gene: TRBJ1-6; v_gene: TRBV27; CDR3nt: TGTGCCAGCAATAACTTACTTGACTTGGATAATTCACCCCTCCACTTT; CDR3aa: CASNNLLDLDNSPLHF
d_gene: .; abundance: .; j_gene: TRBJ1-1; v_gene: TRBV28; CDR3nt: TGTGCCAGCAGTTTCACAGGAGGAACTGAAGCTTTCTTT; CDR3aa: CASSFTGGTEAFF
d_gene: .; abundance: .; j_gene: TRBJ2-1; v_gene: TRBV4-3; CDR3nt: TGCGCCAGCAGCCCTAGAGGGGGGCCTGAGCAGTTCTTC; CDR3aa: CASSPRGGPEQFF
d_gene: .; abundance: .; j_gene: TRBJ1-5; v_gene: TRBV27; CDR3nt: TGTGCCAGCAGTCCCTCGGTTGGAGAGAACAATCAGCCCCAGCATTTT; CDR3aa: CASSPSVGENNQPQHF
d_gene: .; abundance: .; j_gene: TRBJ2-1; v_gene: TRBV5-8; CDR3nt: TGTGCCAGCAGCTTGGATGCGGGATCCTACAATGAGCAGTTCTTC; CDR3aa: CASSLDAGSYNEQFF
d_gene: .; abundance: .; j_gene: TRBJ1-5; v_gene: TRBV19; CDR3nt: TGTGCCAGTAGTATAGGGAATCAGCCCCAGCATTTT; CDR3aa: CASSIGNQPQHF
d_gene: TRBD2; abundance: .; j_gene: TRBJ2-3; v_gene: TRBV28; CDR3nt: TGTGCCAGCAGTCTAGCTAGCGGGGCAGATACGCAGTATTTT; CDR3aa: CASSLASGADTQYF
d_gene: .; abundance: .; j_gene: TRBJ2-3; v_gene: TRBV5-1; CDR3nt: TGCGCCAGCGGGGCTACAGGGATTACAGATACGCAGTATTTT; CDR3aa: CASGATGITDTQYF
d_gene: .; abundance: .; j_gene: TRBJ2-4; v_gene: TRBV6-5; CDR3nt: TGTGCCAGCAGTACAGGCACGGACAAAAACATTCAGTACTTC; CDR3aa: CASSTGTDKNIQYF
d_gene: .; abundance: .; j_gene: TRBJ2-3; v_gene: TRBV5-1; CDR3nt: TGCGCCAGCAGCTTCCGAGATACGCAGTATTTT; CDR3aa: CASSFRDTQYF
d_gene: .; abundance: .; j_gene: TRBJ1-2; v_gene: TRBV6-6; CDR3nt: TGTGCCAGCAGTTACTCGGCAGGGGTTGACGGCTACACCTTC; CDR3aa: CASSYSAGVDGYTF
d_gene: .; abundance: .; j_gene: TRBJ1-5; v_gene: TRBV19; CDR3nt: TGTGCCAGTAGTATAGGAGACGGGTATAGCAATCAGCCCCAGCATTTT; CDR3aa: CASSIGDGYSNQPQHF
d_gene: .; abundance: .; j_gene: TRBJ1-5; v_gene: TRBV13; CDR3nt: TGTGCCAGCAGTCCCGGGACGGCTCACAATCAGCCCCAGCATTTT; CDR3aa: CASSPGTAHNQPQHF
d_gene: .; abundance: medium-sized; j_gene: TRBJ2-2; v_gene: TRBV14; CDR3nt: TGTGCCAGCAGCCCGGAAGTGGGTTCGACCGGGGAGCTGTTTTTT; CDR3aa: CASSPEVGSTGELFF
d_gene: TRBD1; abundance: .; j_gene: TRBJ2-7; v_gene: TRBV6-5; CDR3nt: TGTGCCAGCAGTTACGGGACAGGGTACGAGCAGTACTTC; CDR3aa: CASSYGTGYEQYF
d_gene: .; abundance: .; j_gene: TRBJ1-4; v_gene: TRBV28; CDR3nt: TGTGCCAGCGGAAGGGGGGCAACTAATGAAAAACTGTTTTTT; CDR3aa: CASGRGATNEKLFF
d_gene: TRBD1; abundance: .; j_gene: TRBJ1-6; v_gene: TRBV6-5; CDR3nt: TGTGCCACCCTAGGACAGGTCGGAAGTAATTCACCCCTCCACTTT; CDR3aa: CATLGQVGSNSPLHF
d_gene: .; abundance: .; j_gene: TRBJ2-2; v_gene: TRBV19; CDR3nt: TGTGCCAGTAGTTTGGCAGGGACGAACACCGGGGAGCTGTTTTTT; CDR3aa: CASSLAGTNTGELFF
d_gene: .; abundance: .; j_gene: TRBJ2-5; v_gene: TRBV30; CDR3nt: TGTGCCTGGAGTGACCTCCAGGAGGAGACCCAGTACTTC; CDR3aa: CAWSDLQEETQYF
d_gene: TRBD2; abundance: .; j_gene: TRBJ2-7; v_gene: TRBV2; CDR3nt: TGTGCCAGCACCGGGGACTACACCTACGAGCAGTACTTC; CDR3aa: CASTGDYTYEQYF
d_gene: TRBD2; abundance: .; j_gene: TRBJ2-3; v_gene: TRBV28; CDR3nt: TGTGCCAGCAGGCGGGGGTCTAGCACAGATACGCAGTATTTT; CDR3aa: CASRRGSSTDTQYF
d_gene: TRBD1; abundance: .; j_gene: TRBJ1-1; v_gene: TRBV9; CDR3nt: TGTGCCAGCAGCGTTCGGGACAGCCGATCTGAAGCTTTCTTT; CDR3aa: CASSVRDSRSEAFF
d_gene: TRBD2; abundance: .; j_gene: TRBJ2-1; v_gene: TRBV10-1; CDR3nt: TGCGCCAGCAGTTTAGCGGGGGTCTCCTACAATGAGCAGTTCTTC; CDR3aa: CASSLAGVSYNEQFF
d_gene: .; abundance: .; j_gene: TRBJ2-5; v_gene: TRBV7-6; CDR3nt: TGTGCCAGCAGCTTGGACGGACGGCTCCAAGAGACCCAGTACTTC; CDR3aa: CASSLDGRLQETQYF
d_gene: .; abundance: few; j_gene: TRBJ2-1; v_gene: TRBV6-1; CDR3nt: TGTGCCAGCAGTGAAGGGAATGAGCAGTTCTTC; CDR3aa: CASSEGNEQFF
d_gene: .; abundance: .; j_gene: TRBJ1-1; v_gene: TRBV6-1; CDR3nt: TGTGCCAGCAGTGAAGGTACCGCTTTCTTT; CDR3aa: CASSEGTAFF
d_gene: TRBD1; abundance: .; j_gene: TRBJ1-3; v_gene: TRBV27; CDR3nt: TGTGCCAGCAGTTTTACAGGGGGCGGCTCTGGAAACACCATATATTTT; CDR3aa: CASSFTGGGSGNTIYF
d_gene: .; abundance: .; j_gene: TRBJ1-5; v_gene: TRBV2; CDR3nt: TGTGCCAGCAGTGAAGATTCAGGTAGTGGCAATCAGCCCCAGCATTTT; CDR3aa: CASSEDSGSGNQPQHF
d_gene: .; abundance: once; j_gene: TRBJ2-3; v_gene: TRBV11-3; CDR3nt: TGTGCCAGCAGCTTAAAGGAGGGGCCGTCCACAGATACGCAGTATTTT; CDR3aa: CASSLKEGPSTDTQYF
d_gene: .; abundance: .; j_gene: TRBJ1-4; v_gene: TRBV28; CDR3nt: TGTGCCAGCAGCCTGGGAGAAAAACTGTTTTTT; CDR3aa: CASSLGEKLFF
d_gene: .; abundance: .; j_gene: TRBJ1-3; v_gene: TRBV19; CDR3nt: TGTGCCACAACCGGAGCTGGAAACACCATATATTTT; CDR3aa: CATTGAGNTIYF
d_gene: TRBD1; abundance: .; j_gene: TRBJ1-1; v_gene: TRBV6-6; CDR3nt: TGTGCCAGCAGTTACTCGGGACAGATCCCTGAAGCTTTCTTT; CDR3aa: CASSYSGQIPEAFF
d_gene: .; abundance: .; j_gene: TRBJ2-7; v_gene: TRBV7-9; CDR3nt: TGTGCCAGCAGCTTAGCGCGAGGACAGTTGTACGAGCAGTACTTC; CDR3aa: CASSLARGQLYEQYF
d_gene: .; abundance: .; j_gene: TRBJ2-2; v_gene: TRBV11-1; CDR3nt: TGTGCCAGCAGCTTAGCCGGGCAGGTCAACACCGGGGAGCTGTTTTTT; CDR3aa: CASSLAGQVNTGELFF
d_gene: .; abundance: .; j_gene: TRBJ1-4; v_gene: TRBV6-5; CDR3nt: TGTGCCAGCAGTTACGATCACAGTGAGAATGAAAAACTGTTTTTT; CDR3aa: CASSYDHSENEKLFF